This T cell receptor (beta chain) was profiled in a study of early T cells in non-severe SARS-CoV-2 infection. The overall study: Alpha and beta chains were unpaired, from unsorted whole-blood bulk RNA.

There are many counts of this clonotype. The antigen remains unidentified. Researchers attached unique molecular identifiers to individual cDNA molecules. TCRdb re-called the 5' RACE reads with MiXCR, one entry per CDR3 protein. The data contain about 56,000 distinct CDR3 sequences, over 13% of them singletons. Study conclusions and caveats: There was a bias toward anti-spike CD8 responses in VDJdb matching, which missed private and CD4 specificities.

Germline CDR1 reads SGDLS; CDR2 reads YYNGEE. CDR3 length: 14 residues. The germline V and J ends were trimmed by 6 bases and 2 bases, with 11 bases remaining between them. The origin of this receptor is an adult who was a healthcare worker with PCR-confirmed SARS-CoV-2 infection or an uninfected control (not recorded which). The sample was whole blood, taken at baseline. This chain links TRBV9 with TRBJ2-2, with D possibly TRBD2 on 6 matching bases. CDR3 in amino acids: CASMAGTNTGELFF. The CDR3 DNA is TGTGCCAGCATGGCGGGAACCAACACCGGGGAGCTGTTTTTT. Supplemented by reference TRBV9 and TRBJ2-2, the full variable domain reads DSGVTQTPKHLITATGQRVTLRCSPRSGDLSVYWYQQSLDQGLQFLIQYYNGEERAKGNILERFSAQQFPDLHSELNLSSLELGDSALYFCASMAGTNTGELFFGEGSRLTVL.